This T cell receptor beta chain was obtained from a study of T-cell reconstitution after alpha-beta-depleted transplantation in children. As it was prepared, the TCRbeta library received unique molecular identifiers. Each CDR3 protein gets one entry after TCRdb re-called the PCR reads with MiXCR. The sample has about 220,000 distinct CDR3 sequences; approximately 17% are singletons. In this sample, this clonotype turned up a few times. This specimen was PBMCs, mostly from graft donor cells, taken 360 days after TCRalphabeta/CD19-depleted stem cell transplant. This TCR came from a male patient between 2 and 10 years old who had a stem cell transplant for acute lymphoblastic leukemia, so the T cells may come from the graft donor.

CDR3 in DNA: TGTGCCAGCAGCTCGGACTCATACTCTGGAAACACCATATATTTT. It is translated as CASSSDSYSGNTIYF. The chain is built from TRBV7-9 and TRBJ1-3; D remains ambiguous. Germline lookup yields CDR1 SEHNR and CDR2 FQNEAQ (reference sequence). V was shortened by 4 bases and J by 0 bases, with 10 bases between the two germline ends. This CDR3 is 15 amino acids long. The full variable domain, with the rest looked up from reference TRBV7-9 and TRBJ1-3, is DTGVSQNPRHKITKRGQNVTFRCDPISEHNRLYWYRQTLGQGPEFLTYFQNEAQLEKSRLLSDRFSAERPKGSFSTLEIQRTEQGDSAMYLCASSSDSYSGNTIYFGEGSWLTVV.